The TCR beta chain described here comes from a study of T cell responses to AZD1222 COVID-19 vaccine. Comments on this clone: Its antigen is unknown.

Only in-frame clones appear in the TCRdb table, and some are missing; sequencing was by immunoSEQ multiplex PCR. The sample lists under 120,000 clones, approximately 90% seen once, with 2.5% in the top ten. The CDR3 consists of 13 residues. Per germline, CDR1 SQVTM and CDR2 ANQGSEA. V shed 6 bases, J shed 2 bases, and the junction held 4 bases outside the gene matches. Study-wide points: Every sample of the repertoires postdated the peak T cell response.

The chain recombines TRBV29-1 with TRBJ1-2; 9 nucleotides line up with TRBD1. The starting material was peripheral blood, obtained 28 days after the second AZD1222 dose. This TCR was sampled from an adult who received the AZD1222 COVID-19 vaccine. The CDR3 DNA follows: TGCAGCGTAGGGACAGGGAGCAACTATGGCTACACCTTC. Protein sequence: CSVGTGSNYGYTF.